The 32 T cell receptor beta chains presented below share a single source sample, sequenced in a study of cytomegalovirus exposure and HLA in healthy donors. The data were produced by immunoSEQ multiplex PCR, yet TCRdb's version contains in-frame clones alone and is incomplete. The data show 110,000 or so clones, 75% to 90% seen once. Sequencing was performed on PBMCs. The receptors derive from a man younger than 30 in good health and CMV-seropositive.

The gene calls are TRBV4-1 and TRBJ1-5; no clear D. V dropped 0 bases and J dropped 2 bases, with 5 bases sitting between them. CDR3 length equals 14 residues. Germline values: CDR1 MGHRA, CDR2 YSYEKL. As DNA, the CDR3 is TGCGCCAGCAGCCAAGAACGGGGCAATCAGCCCCAGCATTTT. It specifies CASSQERGNQPQHF.

The rearrangement links TRBV29-1 to TRBJ2-2, with D possibly TRBD2 on 5 matching bases. The CDR3 has 13 amino acids. CDR1 SQVTM and CDR2 ANQGSEA come from the germline V gene. V lost 6 bases to trimming and J lost 1 base, with 9 bases between them. The CDR3 bases are TGCAGCGTCTCCCGGGGGAACACCGGGGAGCTGTTTTTT. Its translation: CSVSRGNTGELFF.

CDR3 region: CASRGGRLVVEQFF. The CDR3 coding sequence is TGTGCCAGCCGGGGGGGACGCCTGGTAGTGGAGCAGTTCTTC. The V and J genes are TRBV2 and TRBJ2-1; 8 positions match TRBD2. With 8 bases clipped from V and 10 bases from J, the junction kept 13 bases outside the gene matches. CDR1 and CDR2 (germline): SNHLY, FYNNEI. The CDR3 has 14 residues.

The chain has TRBV5-4 and TRBJ2-7; 7 bases align to TRBD2. Germline V gives CDR1 SGHNT, CDR2 YYREEE (reference sequence). V lost 4 bases and J lost 4; bases outside the gene matches: 11. The length of the CDR3 is 15 residues. CDR3 DNA sequence: TGTGCCAGCAGCGTTTCGGGAGGCAGCGGGTACGAGCAGTACTTC. Amino acids: CASSVSGGSGYEQYF.

This clone is a singleton in its sample. The DNA of the CDR3 is TGTGCCAGCAGCCCCATGCGACTAGCGGGGAACACAGATACGCAGTATTTT. Protein product: CASSPMRLAGNTDTQYF. This rearrangement joins TRBV7-2 to TRBJ2-3; 11 positions match TRBD2. With 5 bases clipped from V and 2 bases from J, the junction kept 9 bases outside the gene matches. Germline CDR1 reads SGHTA; CDR2 reads FQGNSA. This CDR3 is 17 amino acids long.

The chain couples TRBV7-9 to TRBJ1-5, with 7 bases identical to TRBD1. With V trimmed by 5 bases and J by 4 bases, 5 bases remained unmatched. The CDR3 is made up of 14 amino acids. Per germline, CDR1 SEHNR and CDR2 FQNEAQ (reference sequence). In DNA, the CDR3 is TGTGCCAGCAGCCGGACAGGAGGGAATCAGCCCCAGCATTTT. This codes for CASSRTGGNQPQHF.

This chain joins TRBV2 and TRBJ1-1; TRBD1 aligns across 7 bases. CDR1 is SNHLY, CDR2 FYNNEI, per germline. The CDR3 extends over 14 amino acids. The V segment lost 6 bases and the J segment 0 bases; nucleotides outside the gene matches: 4. Written as DNA, the CDR3 is TGTGCCAGCAGGAGGGACAGCGTGAACACTGAAGCTTTCTTT. It encodes CASRRDSVNTEAFF.

The rearrangement uses TRBV7-8 and TRBJ2-2; 7 positions agree with TRBD2. CDR1 and CDR2 from the germline V gene are SGHVS and FQNEAQ. The CDR3 is 18 residues long. V lost 5 bases and J lost 0; bases outside the gene matches: 12. CDR3 nucleotide sequence: TGTGCCAGCAGCCCTAACCCCGGGGGGTCCGCGAACACCGGGGAGCTGTTTTTT. Protein: CASSPNPGGSANTGELFF.

The V and J genes are TRBV6-1 and TRBJ1-5; D is uncertain. The CDR3 length is 13 residues. CDR1 and CDR2 from the germline V gene are MNHNS and SASEGT. Deletions cut 0 bases from V and 6 bases from J, with 6 bases between. CDR3 sequence (DNA): TGTGCCAGCAGTGAAGCGCGAGGTCAGCCCCAGCATTTT. It yields the protein CASSEARGQPQHF.

This clone was seen just once. This chain joins TRBV9 and TRBJ2-3; no reliable D call. Germline V gene lookup returns CDR1 SGDLS and CDR2 YYNGEE. Trimming took 0 bases from V and 0 from J, leaving 11 bases between them. This CDR3 is built from 16 residues. DNA for the CDR3: TGTGCCAGCAGCGTAGGAGGTAAACCGAGCACAGATACGCAGTATTTT. Residues: CASSVGGKPSTDTQYF.

The chain is built from TRBV27 and TRBJ2-3; 11 nucleotides line up with TRBD2. Looked up from germline, CDR1 is MNHEY and CDR2 is SMNVEV (reference sequence). This CDR3 contains 16 residues. V lost 6 bases to trimming and J lost 2 bases; unmatched junction nucleotides: 7. CDR3 amino acids: CASSPGTSGTTDTQYF. CDR3 nucleotides: TGTGCCAGCAGCCCCGGGACTAGCGGAACCACAGATACGCAGTATTTT.

V and J are TRBV5-1 and TRBJ2-7, with 11 bases that match TRBD1. Germline V gene lookup returns CDR1 SGHRS and CDR2 YFSETQ. V lost 0 bases, J lost 2 bases, and 10 bases stayed unmatched. The CDR3 has 18 amino acids. CDR3 DNA: TGCGCCAGCAGCTTGGCCGGGACAGGGGGATATATCGCCTACGAGCAGTACTTC. It is translated as CASSLAGTGGYIAYEQYF.

The CDR3 bases are TGTGCCAGTAGTATGGACGTCTTAGGGGACTATGGCTACACCTTC. Translating it yields CASSMDVLGDYGYTF. The chain carries TRBV19 and TRBJ1-2; weak D call: TRBD1 (5 bases). V lost 3 bases and J lost 3, with 14 bases in between. The CDR3 consists of 15 residues. The germline gives CDR1 LNHDA, CDR2 SQIVND (reference sequence). The variable domain in full, with the rest retrieved from reference TRBV19 and TRBJ1-2, is DGGITQSPKYLFRKEGQNVTLSCEQNLNHDAMYWYRQDPGQGLRLIYYSQIVNDFQKGDIAEGYSVSREKKESFPLTVTSAQKNPTAFYLCASSMDVLGDYGYTFGSGTRLTVV.

The chain's CDR3 is CASSRLRDSYNEQFF. In nucleotides, the CDR3 is TGTGCCAGCAGCCGGTTACGGGACAGTTACAATGAGCAGTTCTTC. The chain carries TRBV5-5 and TRBJ2-1, with 7 bases matching TRBD1. This CDR3 is 15 amino acids long. The V gene end was trimmed by 4 bases and the J gene end by 4 bases; junction bases not matched to a gene: 8. CDR1 is SGHKS and CDR2 is YYEKEE in the germline V gene (reference sequence).

This chain uses TRBV7-2 with TRBJ2-5; 7 bases fit TRBD1. Germline CDR1 and CDR2: SGHTA and FQGNSA. The length of the CDR3 is 16 residues. The trim removed 5 bases at V and 6 bases at J, leaving 15 bases unmatched. The CDR3 spells CASSPEGAGTVKTQYF. Written as DNA, the CDR3 is TGTGCCAGCAGCCCAGAGGGGGCAGGGACGGTTAAGACCCAGTACTTC.

This chain connects TRBV6-5 to TRBJ1-5; TRBD1 matches 7 bases. CDR3 size: 14 residues. Germline trimming cut 5 bases from V and 7 bases from J; bases unmatched to any gene: 8. Germline CDR1 and CDR2: MNHEY and SVGAGI. This CDR3 reads CASSEVDREQPQHF. CDR3 in DNA: TGTGCCAGCAGTGAGGTAGACAGGGAGCAGCCCCAGCATTTT.

This clone was seen once. The chain uses TRBV6-1 and TRBJ2-7, with 9 nucleotides matching TRBD1. The CDR3 loop spans 15 amino acids. Germline trimming cut 0 bases from V and 6 bases from J; bases unmatched to any gene: 6. The germline V gene has CDR1 MNHNS and CDR2 SASEGT. The CDR3 is CASSEAAGTGSEQYF. The CDR3 DNA reads as TGTGCCAGCAGTGAAGCGGCCGGGACAGGGTCCGAGCAGTACTTC.

This chain links TRBV9 with TRBJ1-1; D remains unclear. Germline V gene sequence: CDR1 SGDLS, CDR2 YYNGEE. The CDR3 covers 17 residues. V shed 2 bases and J shed 5 bases, with 22 bases lying between them. CDR3 protein: CASSVGGSRFGVTEAFF. DNA of the CDR3: TGTGCCAGCAGCGTTGGAGGCTCCAGGTTTGGGGTAACTGAAGCTTTCTTT.

The chain is built from TRBV30 and TRBJ1-2; D may be TRBD1 (6 bases). The germline gives CDR1 GTSNPN, CDR2 SVGIG (reference sequence). CDR3 length: 13 amino acids. V gave up 1 base and J gave up 8 bases, with 14 bases separating them. CDR3 bases: TGTGCCTGGAGTGGGTCAGGGGATGGAGGCTACACCTTC. It specifies CAWSGSGDGGYTF.

The V gene is TRBV4-1, the J gene TRBJ1-1; 9 positions match TRBD1. With V trimmed by 3 bases and J by 1 base, 6 bases remained unmatched. Germline assignment: CDR1 MGHRA and CDR2 YSYEKL. The CDR3 runs to 16 residues. The CDR3 DNA follows: TGCGCCAGCAGCCAGGTCGGGACAGGGCCGAACACTGAAGCTTTCTTT. This encodes CASSQVGTGPNTEAFF.

The CDR3 nucleotides are TGTGCCAGCAGCTTGATCGGCGGACAGTTTAACTATGGCTACACCTTC. Encoded protein: CASSLIGGQFNYGYTF. The chain links TRBV7-2 to TRBJ1-2; perhaps TRBD1 as D (6 bases). Germline CDR1 SGHTA, CDR2 FQGNSA. The CDR3 spans 16 residues. Trimming pared 3 bases from V and 1 base from J, leaving 15 bases between.

The CDR3 here is CASSQDVGQPSEKLFF. DNA for the CDR3: TGCGCCAGCAGCCAAGATGTCGGACAGCCTTCTGAAAAACTGTTTTTT. The gene calls are TRBV4-3 and TRBJ1-4, with D perhaps matching TRBD1 (6 bases). Germline V lookup: CDR1 LGHNA, CDR2 YSLEER. The V and J ends lost 0 bases and 7 bases respectively, with 15 bases between them. The CDR3 covers 16 residues.

The CDR3 spells CASSPQTNEKLFF. The CDR3 DNA reads as TGTGCCAGCTCACCCCAAACTAATGAAAAACTGTTTTTT. The chain is built from TRBV18 and TRBJ1-4; D not resolved. The V gene's germline CDR1 is KGHSH and CDR2 LQKENI. The CDR3 has 13 amino acids. V was pared by 3 bases and J by 1 base, with 3 bases between.

This chain's CDR3 is CASSPPPGQEASYEQYF. The CDR3 DNA sequence: TGTGCCAGCTCACCACCCCCGGGACAGGAAGCTTCCTACGAGCAGTACTTC. The chain carries TRBV18 and TRBJ2-7, with 8 bases identical to TRBD1. CDR3 length: 17 amino acids. CDR1 is KGHSH and CDR2 is LQKENI in the germline V gene. Trimming at V came to 0 bases and at J to 1 base, leaving 8 bases not matched to a gene. The complete variable domain, with remaining parts taken from reference TRBV18 and TRBJ2-7, reads NAGVMQNPRHLVRRRGQEARLRCSPMKGHSHVYWYRQLPEEGLKFMVYLQKENIIDESGMPKERFSAEFPKEGPSILRIQQVVRGDSAAYFCASSPPPGQEASYEQYFGPGTRLTVT.

The CDR3 spells CASSHPPLAGGPVEQYF. The CDR3 DNA reads TGTGCCAGCAGCCATCCCCCCTTGGCGGGGGGGCCCGTCGAGCAGTACTTC. The V call is TRBV4-2, the J call TRBJ2-7, with 9 bases matching TRBD2. The CDR3 is made up of 17 amino acids. Unmatched junction bases numbered 15, after V lost 3 bases and J lost 6 bases. In germline, CDR1 is LGHNA, CDR2 YNFKEQ.

The V call is TRBV11-2, the J call TRBJ2-7; a weak D match, TRBD1 (6 bases). CDR1 is SGHAT, CDR2 FQNNGV, per germline. The CDR3 contains 15 residues. Trimming stripped 5 bases from V and 5 bases from J, with 19 bases between. CDR3: CASSEGSLGAHEQYF. In nucleotides, the CDR3 is TGTGCCAGCAGCGAAGGTTCACTGGGGGCCCACGAGCAGTACTTC.

The chain is built from TRBV10-1 and TRBJ2-7, with D possibly being TRBD2 (5 bases). V was pared by 3 bases and J by 1 base, with 13 bases between. The CDR3 loop spans 15 amino acids. Per germline, CDR1 WNHNN and CDR2 SYGVQD (reference sequence). CDR3 sequence (DNA): TGCGCCAGCAGTGAACGCGGGTTTTCGTCCTACGAGCAGTACTTC. Residues: CASSERGFSSYEQYF.

V usage is TRBV5-6 and J usage is TRBJ2-1, with a weak D call TRBD1 (6 bases). The CDR3 is made up of 17 amino acids. V lost 3 bases, J lost 3 bases, and 19 bases lay in between. The germline gives CDR1 SGHDT, CDR2 YYEEEE. This chain's CDR3 is CASSSGATGSYYNEQFF. CDR3 nucleotide sequence: TGTGCCAGCAGCTCAGGGGCGACAGGTTCCTACTACAATGAGCAGTTCTTC. The complete variable domain, with remaining parts taken from reference TRBV5-6 and TRBJ2-1, reads DAGVTQSPTHLIKTRGQQVTLRCSPKSGHDTVSWYQQALGQGPQFIFQYYEEEERQRGNFPDRFSGHQFPNYSSELNVNALLLGDSALYLCASSSGATGSYYNEQFFGPGTRLTVL.

The chain recombines TRBV7-8 with TRBJ1-6; 8 bases are a match to TRBD1. V dropped 5 bases and J dropped 7; count of bases not matched to a gene: 10. The germline V gene encodes CDR1 SGHVS and CDR2 FQNEAQ. This CDR3 comprises 16 residues. The CDR3 DNA follows: TGTGCCAGCAGCGTTGGACAGGGATATAGGAATTCACCCCTCCACTTT. Translation: CASSVGQGYRNSPLHF.

V usage is TRBV5-4 and J usage is TRBJ2-3, with TRBD1 matching 9 bases. The CDR3 runs to 15 residues. J was trimmed by 7 bases and V by 4 bases; bases with no gene match: 10. Germline-derived CDR1 and CDR2 are SGHNT and YYREEE (reference sequence). CDR3 nucleotide sequence: TGTGCCAGCAGCCCAGCCGGGACAGGGCGCTATACGCAGTATTTT. Amino acid sequence: CASSPAGTGRYTQYF.

CDR3 in DNA: TGCGCCAGCAGTCAACCGGACAAGGACATTCAGTACTTC. Translating it yields CASSQPDKDIQYF. The chain couples TRBV23-1 to TRBJ2-4, with D possibly being TRBD1 (5 bases). TRBV23-1 belongs to the ORF category, with a function that is uncertain. The V and J ends lost 2 bases and 8 bases respectively, with 10 bases between them. The length of the CDR3 is 13 residues.

The chain combines TRBV28 with TRBJ1-2; D is possibly TRBD1 (5 bases). V gave up 10 bases and J gave up 2 bases, with 23 bases separating them. CDR3 length: 16 amino acids. Germline V gene sequence: CDR1 MDHEN, CDR2 SYDVKM. In nucleotides, the CDR3 is TGTGCCACCCGATTTTGGGGCAGGGATGGGAACTATGGCTACACCTTC. Protein product: CATRFWGRDGNYGYTF.